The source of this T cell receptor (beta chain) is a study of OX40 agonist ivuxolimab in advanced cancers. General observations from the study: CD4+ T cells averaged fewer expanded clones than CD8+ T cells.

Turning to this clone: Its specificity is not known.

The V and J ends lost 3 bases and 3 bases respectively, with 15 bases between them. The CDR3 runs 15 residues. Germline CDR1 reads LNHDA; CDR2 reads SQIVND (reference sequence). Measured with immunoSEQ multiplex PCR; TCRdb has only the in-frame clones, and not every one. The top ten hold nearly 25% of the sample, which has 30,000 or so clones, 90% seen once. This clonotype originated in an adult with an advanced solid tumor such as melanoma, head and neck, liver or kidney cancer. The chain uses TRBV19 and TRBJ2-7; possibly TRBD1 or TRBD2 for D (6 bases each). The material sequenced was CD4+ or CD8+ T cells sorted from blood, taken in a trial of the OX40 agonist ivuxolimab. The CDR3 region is CASSIGGQGYYEQYF. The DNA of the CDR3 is TGTGCCAGTAGTATCGGGGGACAAGGATACTACGAGCAGTACTTC.